This T cell receptor (beta chain) emerged from a study of OX40 agonist ivuxolimab in advanced cancers. The overall study: An agonistic human IgG2 monoclonal antibody against OX40 (CD134) was given. Each dose-escalation patient presented with hepatocellular carcinoma, melanoma, renal cell or head and neck cancer.

The repertoire was sequenced with immunoSEQ multiplex PCR; TCRdb's copy has only in-frame clones and lacks some. The table records about 41,000 clones, about 90% of them present only once. A note on this clone: Its specificity is unknown.

Blood specimens came from baseline, cycle 4 day 1, and cycle 7 day 1. Study results and limitations: It was also the case that some nonresponders had low normalized T-cell clonal expansion.

From germline, CDR1 is SQVTM and CDR2 ANQGSEA. The V end was cut by 7 bases, the J end by 5 bases, with 18 bases between. CDR3 length equals 14 residues. This TCR was sampled from an adult with an advanced solid tumor such as melanoma, head and neck, liver or kidney cancer. Sequences were derived from CD4+ or CD8+ T cells sorted from blood, sampled in a trial of the OX40 agonist ivuxolimab. The rearrangement uses TRBV29-1 and TRBJ2-1, with a tentative D call TRBD2 (7 bases). CDR3 residues: CSAVGGRPNNEQFF. CDR3 DNA sequence: TGCAGCGCAGTCGGGGGGCGACCCAACAATGAGCAGTTCTTC.